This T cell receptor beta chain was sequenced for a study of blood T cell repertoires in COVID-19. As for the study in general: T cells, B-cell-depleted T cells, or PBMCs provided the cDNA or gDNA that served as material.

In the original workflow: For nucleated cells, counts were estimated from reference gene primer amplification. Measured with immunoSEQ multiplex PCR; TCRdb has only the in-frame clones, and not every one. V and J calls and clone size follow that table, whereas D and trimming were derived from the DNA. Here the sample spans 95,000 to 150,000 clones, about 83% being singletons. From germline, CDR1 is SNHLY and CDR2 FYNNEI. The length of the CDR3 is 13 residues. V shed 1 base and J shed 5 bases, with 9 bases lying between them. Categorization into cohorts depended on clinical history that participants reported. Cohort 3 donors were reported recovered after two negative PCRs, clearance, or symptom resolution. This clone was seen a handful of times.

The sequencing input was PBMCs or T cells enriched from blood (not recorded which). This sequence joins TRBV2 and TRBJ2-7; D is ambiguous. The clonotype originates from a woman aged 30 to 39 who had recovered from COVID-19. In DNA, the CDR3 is TGTGCCAGCAGTGAAGGGGCAGTACACGAGCAGTACTTC. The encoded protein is CASSEGAVHEQYF.